The 27 T cell receptor beta chains given below trace back to one sample, sequenced in a study of blood T cell repertoires in COVID-19 (dated by TCRdb to the early 2020s). The library was produced with the immunoSEQ multiplex PCR assay. Entries here come from immuneACCESS through TCRdb and include only in-frame sequences with V and J called. Some clones fail to appear in such tables; in the studies checked, an unresolved V gene covers under half of the shortfall, and the cause of the remainder is unknown. The sample table records about 330,000 clones; 88% of these occur just once. The ten top clones hold 5% of the sample. The specimen was PBMCs or T cells enriched from blood (not recorded which). The receptors originated from a man between 25 and 39 years old who had recovered from COVID-19.

The V gene is TRBV7-8, the J gene TRBJ1-2; 9 bases line up with TRBD1. Germline lookup yields CDR1 SGHVS and CDR2 FQNEAQ. The CDR3 is 16 amino acids. Germline trimming cut 5 bases from V and 4 bases from J; bases unmatched to any gene: 11. CDR3 loop: CASSKSTGTGIYGYTF. The CDR3 nucleotides read TGTGCCAGCAGCAAGTCCACCGGGACAGGGATCTATGGCTACACCTTC.

V is TRBV7-3 and J is TRBJ2-5; 11 nucleotides align to TRBD1. The CDR3 is 15 amino acids. Germline V lookup: CDR1 SGHTA, CDR2 FQGTGA. The V segment lost 2 bases and the J segment 7 bases; nucleotides outside the gene matches: 6. The CDR3 DNA reads TGTGCCAGCAGCTTACAGGGACAGGGGGTTGGGACCCAGTACTTC. This sequence encodes CASSLQGQGVGTQYF.

The V and J genes are TRBV9 and TRBJ2-5; D is perhaps TRBD2 (6 bases). The germline V gene encodes CDR1 SGDLS and CDR2 YYNGEE. Trimming removed 0 bases at V and 0 bases at J, with 9 bases between. CDR3 length: 15 residues. CDR3 region: CASSVGGGYQETQYF. The CDR3 DNA reads TGTGCCAGCAGCGTAGGTGGGGGGTACCAAGAGACCCAGTACTTC.

This chain connects TRBV5-1 to TRBJ1-6; D possibly corresponds to TRBD1 (6 bases). Germline CDR1 is SGHRS and CDR2 is YFSETQ. There are 16 residues in the CDR3. V lost 3 bases to trimming and J lost 10 bases, with 20 bases between them. CDR3 bases: TGCGCCAGCAGCTCTCAAACGGGACACCAGGGATCACCCCTCCACTTT. As protein: CASSSQTGHQGSPLHF.

CDR3 sequence: CASSDRGEGNATNEKLFF. CDR3 coding DNA: TGTGCCAGCAGCGATAGGGGGGAGGGAAATGCAACTAATGAAAAACTGTTTTTT. The gene calls are TRBV28 and TRBJ1-4; D may be TRBD1 (6 bases). The germline gives CDR1 MDHEN, CDR2 SYDVKM. Trimming shortened V by 6 bases and J by 0 bases, and 20 bases separated the two germline ends. This CDR3 region has 18 residues.

V and J are TRBV7-9 and TRBJ2-1, with 9 bases fitting TRBD2. Germline values: CDR1 SEHNR, CDR2 FQNEAQ (reference sequence). The CDR3 is made up of 15 amino acids. The trim removed 2 bases at V and 5 bases at J, leaving 4 bases unmatched. For the CDR3, the DNA is TGTGCCAGCAGCTTAACTAGCGGGCAAAACAATGAGCAGTTCTTC. Protein sequence: CASSLTSGQNNEQFF.

The CDR3 DNA is TGTGCCAGCAGTTCCGCAACAGCAGTCTATGGCTACACCTTC. Its protein product is CASSSATAVYGYTF. J is TRBJ1-2 and V is TRBV28; no firm D call. Germline V lookup: CDR1 MDHEN, CDR2 SYDVKM. V was clipped by 4 bases and J by 4 bases, with 13 bases between them. This CDR3 is built from 14 residues.

The chain links TRBV28 to TRBJ1-2, with D hard to call. Germline V lookup: CDR1 MDHEN, CDR2 SYDVKM. Trimming shortened V by 5 bases and J by 5 bases, and 6 bases separated the two germline ends. The CDR3 is made up of 11 amino acids. The CDR3 region has the DNA TGTGCCAGCAGTAGCCGGTATGGCTACACCTTC. This sequence encodes CASSSRYGYTF.

The rearrangement links TRBV4-1 to TRBJ2-5; 9 bases map to TRBD2. Looked up from germline, CDR1 is MGHRA and CDR2 is YSYEKL. The CDR3 loop spans 17 amino acids. The ends lost 0 bases at V and 5 bases at J; junction bases unmatched: 10. CDR3 nucleotides: TGCGCCAGCAGCCAAGACCCCCACGCGGGGGGGCGGGAGACCCAGTACTTC. This sequence encodes CASSQDPHAGGRETQYF.

A few counts support this clone. The CDR3 DNA is TGTGCCAGCAGCGCAACTAGCGGGGGAACCTACGAGCAGTACTTC. Encoded protein: CASSATSGGTYEQYF. The chain uses TRBV7-9 and TRBJ2-7; 11 nucleotides line up with TRBD2. With 5 bases clipped from V and 2 bases from J, the junction kept 5 bases outside the gene matches. From germline, CDR1 is SEHNR and CDR2 FQNEAQ (reference sequence). This CDR3 is built from 15 residues.

This clone was recorded once. The chain carries TRBV6-1 and TRBJ2-7; 10 nucleotides align to TRBD1. The V and J ends lost 1 base and 5 bases, in that order; junction bases with no gene match: 5. Germline V gene sequence: CDR1 MNHNS, CDR2 SASEGT. CDR3 length: 15 residues. The CDR3 DNA is TGTGCCAGCAGTGAAGGGACAGGGGGAGGGGACGAGCAGTACTTC. Encoded protein: CASSEGTGGGDEQYF.

The CDR3 nucleotides read TGTGCCAGCAGCCTACGGGACAGGGACTACGAGCAGTACTTC. This codes for CASSLRDRDYEQYF. The V gene is TRBV5-6, the J gene TRBJ2-7; TRBD1 agrees at 9 bases. The ends lost 4 bases at V and 3 bases at J; junction bases unmatched: 5. This CDR3 comprises 14 residues. Germline V CDR1 and CDR2: SGHDT, YYEEEE.

V usage is TRBV6-1 and J usage is TRBJ2-7, with D possibly matching TRBD1 (6 bases). The ends were cut back, 3 bases at V and 0 bases at J, with 9 bases in the middle. Germline-derived CDR1 and CDR2 are MNHNS and SASEGT. This CDR3 is 14 amino acids long. The CDR3 coding sequence is TGTGCCAGCAGTGACAGGGGAGCCTCCTACGAGCAGTACTTC. Translation gives CASSDRGASYEQYF.

V usage is TRBV11-2 and J usage is TRBJ2-5; D is possibly TRBD2 (5 bases). The V gene's germline CDR1 is SGHAT and CDR2 FQNNGV. The CDR3 spans 15 residues. V gave up 5 bases and J gave up 1 base, with 14 bases separating them. The CDR3 DNA sequence: TGTGCCAGCAGCCGGACTGCTACCCCCCAAGAGACCCAGTACTTC. As protein: CASSRTATPQETQYF.

J is TRBJ2-5 and V is TRBV9; the D gene is possibly TRBD2 (5 bases). This CDR3 region has 14 residues. Germline V gives CDR1 SGDLS, CDR2 YYNGEE. V was trimmed by 3 bases and J by 4 bases, leaving 13 bases between them. The CDR3: CASSAGGIGETQYF. CDR3 in DNA: TGTGCCAGCAGCGCCGGAGGCATAGGAGAGACCCAGTACTTC.

V and J are TRBV7-9 and TRBJ1-5, with 7 bases aligning to TRBD1. V trimming: 5 bases; J trimming: 6 bases; junction bases outside the gene matches: 16. Looked up from germline, CDR1 is SEHNR and CDR2 is FQNEAQ (reference sequence). The CDR3 covers 17 residues. The DNA for the CDR3 is TGTGCCAGCAGCCTTGGACAGGCTGTCACCCAAGTTCAGCCCCAGCATTTT. As protein: CASSLGQAVTQVQPQHF.

About this clone: The same CDR3 can be traced to other DNA sequences in this sample. The rearrangement joins TRBV6-5 to TRBJ2-7; TRBD1 agrees at 9 bases. Germline values: CDR1 MNHEY, CDR2 SVGAGI. The V segment lost 0 bases and the J segment 4 bases; nucleotides outside the gene matches: 1. This CDR3 is built from 14 residues. CDR3 residues: CASSYSDRGYEQYF. The CDR3 DNA sequence: TGTGCCAGCAGTTACTCAGACAGGGGGTACGAGCAGTACTTC.

V is TRBV3-1 (or the pseudogene TRBV3-2) and J is TRBJ2-4; TRBD1 agrees at 8 bases. The J segment lost 8 bases and the V segment lost 1 base, leaving 4 bases of the junction unmatched. The CDR3 loop spans 14 amino acids. Germline-derived CDR1 and CDR2 are LGHDT and YNNKEL (reference sequence). CDR3 protein: CASSQAGGAYIQYF. Written as DNA, the CDR3 is TGTGCCAGCAGCCAAGCAGGGGGCGCCTACATTCAGTACTTC.

V and J are TRBV4-1 and TRBJ2-1; 13 bases match TRBD2. Germline V lookup: CDR1 MGHRA, CDR2 YSYEKL. The CDR3 runs to 17 residues. The ends lost 2 bases at V and 7 bases at J; junction bases unmatched: 8. This chain's CDR3 is CASSQSGLAGFGNEQFF. The CDR3 DNA reads TGCGCCAGCAGCCAATCGGGACTAGCGGGGTTTGGAAATGAGCAGTTCTTC.

The rearrangement uses TRBV3-1 (or the pseudogene TRBV3-2) and TRBJ1-6; TRBD1 matches at 7 bases. The CDR3 loop spans 15 amino acids. V was clipped by 4 bases and J by 13 bases; unmatched bases: 13. From germline, CDR1 is LGHDT and CDR2 YNNKEL (reference sequence). The CDR3, as DNA: TGTGCCAGCAGCCTATACGCCGGGACAGCGTTTCCCCTCCACTTT. Its translation is CASSLYAGTAFPLHF.

The chain is built from TRBV30 and TRBJ1-2; perhaps TRBD1 as D (5 bases). Trimming took off 3 bases at V and 3 bases at J, with 14 bases between the two ends. This CDR3 is built from 14 residues. CDR1 GTSNPN and CDR2 SVGIG come from the germline V gene (reference sequence). CDR3 region: CAWSAGHLHYGYTF. CDR3 nucleotides: TGTGCCTGGAGCGCCGGACATCTGCACTATGGCTACACCTTC. Looking up the rest from reference TRBV30 and TRBJ1-2 gives the full variable domain: SQTIHQWPATLVQPVGSPLSLECTVEGTSNPNLYWYRQAAGRGLQLLFYSVGIGQISSEVPQNLSASRPQDRQFILSSKKLLLSDSGFYLCAWSAGHLHYGYTFGSGTRLTVV.

The V call is TRBV18, the J call TRBJ2-5; 11 bases agree with TRBD2. Losses at the gene ends were 6 bases for V and 5 bases for J; bases not matched to a gene: 11. CDR1 is KGHSH, CDR2 LQKENI, per germline. This CDR3 contains 16 residues. Written as DNA, the CDR3 is TGTGCCAGCTCCCCCGTCCTAGCGGGGGGTGGTGAGACCCAGTACTTC. It translates to CASSPVLAGGGETQYF.

The V and J genes are TRBV3-1 (or the pseudogene TRBV3-2) and TRBJ2-7; 7 bases line up with TRBD1. Trimming cost V 5 bases and J 6 bases; bases outside gene matches: 4. The CDR3 spans 12 residues. CDR1 and CDR2 from the germline V gene are LGHDT and YNNKEL (reference sequence). The chain's CDR3 is CASSSTGFEQYF. The CDR3 DNA follows: TGTGCCAGCAGCTCGACAGGGTTCGAGCAGTACTTC.

The chain carries TRBV6-1 and TRBJ1-6, with D unresolved. The CDR3 has 17 residues. Trimming removed 2 bases from V and 10 bases from J, with 21 bases in between. The germline V gene has CDR1 MNHNS and CDR2 SASEGT. The CDR3 here is CASSESGGRSGGSPLHF. CDR3 sequence (DNA): TGTGCCAGCAGTGAATCAGGTGGTCGTTCCGGAGGGTCACCCCTCCACTTT.

The V and J genes are TRBV7-3 and TRBJ1-1; TRBD1 might be the D (6 bases). CDR1 is SGHTA, CDR2 FQGTGA, per germline. CDR3 length: 14 residues. Trimming took off 5 bases at V and 5 bases at J, with 15 bases between the two ends. CDR3 region: CASSPTGIRTEAFF. CDR3 DNA sequence: TGTGCCAGCAGCCCCACAGGGATACGAACTGAAGCTTTCTTT.

The count of this clone is one. The V call is TRBV18, the J call TRBJ2-5; TRBD1 matches at 8 bases. The junction had 7 bases not matched to a gene; V was cut back by 2 bases and J by 5 bases. The CDR3 extends over 15 amino acids. In germline, CDR1 is KGHSH, CDR2 LQKENI. CDR3 nucleotide sequence: TGTGCCAGCTCACCATTCCAGGGGGCAGAGGAGACCCAGTACTTC. Amino acid sequence: CASSPFQGAEETQYF. The variable domain in full, with the rest retrieved from reference TRBV18 and TRBJ2-5, is NAGVMQNPRHLVRRRGQEARLRCSPMKGHSHVYWYRQLPEEGLKFMVYLQKENIIDESGMPKERFSAEFPKEGPSILRIQQVVRGDSAAYFCASSPFQGAEETQYFGPGTRLLVL.

The gene calls are TRBV28 and TRBJ1-5; D remains ambiguous. The CDR3 spans 14 residues. CDR1 is MDHEN and CDR2 is SYDVKM in the germline V gene. The V end lost 3 bases, the J end lost 6 bases, and 12 bases lay between the germline ends. For the CDR3, the DNA is TGTGCCAGCAGTTTCAAGGATTCGGGTCAGCCCCAGCATTTT. Translated: CASSFKDSGQPQHF.